Given below is one T cell receptor (beta chain) in context. The source of the sample is a study of control samples from healthy donors and cancer patients. The table came from immunoSEQ multiplex PCR; TCRdb's copy has only in-frame clones and leaves some out. The top ten hold around 25% of the sample, which has 35,000 to 50,000 clones, roughly 94% seen once. CDR3 length equals 15 residues. Germline lookup yields CDR1 SGHNT and CDR2 YENEEA. Trimming cost V 5 bases and J 10 bases, with 23 bases left between them. This sequence was found in a man aged 55-75 years in good health. Material: blood. The chain uses TRBV11-3 and TRBJ1-1; D unclear. Written as DNA, the CDR3 is TGTGCCAGCAGCCTCGGGTGGGCCGAAGTTGTTGTAGCTTTCTTT. The encoded protein is CASSLGWAEVVVAFF.